This paragraph covers one T cell receptor (beta chain) sequence. The data originate from a study of blood T cell repertoires in COVID-19. Study background: Sites in the United States, Italy and Spain provided acute and convalescent COVID-19 samples. T cells, B-cell-depleted T cells, or PBMCs provided the cDNA or gDNA that served as material.

The authors' processing: Researchers report that nucleated cell counts were estimated from reference gene primer amplification. Only in-frame clones appear in the TCRdb table, and some are missing; sequencing was by immunoSEQ multiplex PCR. V and J calls plus clone size are reproduced from that table; the DNA served to infer D and trimming. The data show 250,000 or so clones, with 86% seen just once and roughly an eighth held by the top ten. Germline V gives CDR1 SGHVS, CDR2 FQNEAQ. Trimming took 3 bases from V and 9 from J; bases not matched to a gene: 10. The CDR3 contains 16 residues. The chain combines TRBV7-8 with TRBJ2-1; 11 nucleotides line up with TRBD2. Input material: peripheral blood. The source is a man older than 75 with acute or convalescent COVID-19. The CDR3 DNA reads as TGTGCCAGCAGCTTGAAACTAGCGGGAGCTTACGGTGAGCAGTTCTTC. The encoded protein is CASSLKLAGAYGEQFF.